This T cell receptor (beta chain) was captured by sequencing in a study of blood T cells in healthy people across ages (dated by TCRdb to the mid-2010s). Describing the broader study: In model experiments, template switching captured about one uniquely barcoded TCR beta cDNA molecule for every two T cells. Donors of different ages were randomly distributed across sequencing lanes to avoid experimental bias. Two additional independent replicas of 1 million unique cDNA reads from the same blood draw were analyzed for two donors (one aged 18 to 29 and one aged 80 or older). Four age groups were formed from the donors: young (average 16 years), middle-aged (approximately 39), aged (around 62) and long-lived (roughly 81). To track age-related changes in TCR beta repertoire diversity, the study relied on deep sequencing normalized with unique cDNA molecular identifiers. Here is what the overall study found, with its caveats: Compared with the aged group, the long-lived group had more naive CD4+ T cells, fewer expanded clones and increased TCR diversity, suggesting age selection. Because the CMV infection status of the donors was unknown, age-related changes in expanded clonotypes may potentially have been confounded. As age increased, observed TCR beta diversity per million T cells dropped in a roughly linear way, and a significant reduction was already evident by age approximately 40. A strong correlation was found between observed TCR beta diversity and the percentage of naive T cells measured by flow cytometry. Estimates of total diversity based on one million sequenced T cells were considered lower bounds and underestimates. Conclusive comparison of naive and antigen-experienced compartments was prevented by the profiling of bulk unsorted PBMCs.

Library preparation was by 5' RACE. TCRdb lists the instrument as Illumina HiSeq 2500. A second PCR of roughly 7 to 11 cycles was performed with a sample-barcoded 5' primer and a J-beta primer mix. A template-switch 5' adaptor carrying 12 random nucleotides introduced a unique molecular identifier onto each TCR beta cDNA molecule. Each sample yielded at least 3 million CDR3-containing paired-end reads. First-strand cDNA was synthesized from all RNA with the Mint cDNA synthesis kit, primed by a TRBC-specific oligonucleotide. After uracil-DNA glycosylase treatment, a first 18-cycle PCR used universal primers M1SS and BC2_uni_R on all cDNA. Under the source paper's analysis protocol: Normalization of each sample was performed by random selection of 1 million high-quality reads, each carrying a distinct molecular identifier. Instead of being binned into consensus sequences, reads with shared molecular identifiers were discarded. MiTCR, with a Q25 quality threshold and the strictest error-elimination algorithm, was used for CDR3 identification, clonotype clustering and error correction. A nonparametric unseen species model using Euler transformation provided a lower-bound estimate of total TCR beta diversity. TCRdb reanalyzed the raw reads on its own, using fastp at Q25 for trimming and MiXCR for clone calling, and kept in-frame beta chains. Here each entry gathers all rows of one CDR3 protein and keeps the most common genes and DNA. Clone size and V and J calls follow TCRdb, not the original study. Across this sample there are 550,000 to 600,000 distinct CDR3 sequences, with roughly 48% seen only once. The top ten constitute about 22% of the sample.

Compared with germline, V lacks 4 bases and J lacks 7 bases; bases without a gene match: 6. The CDR3 measures 14 amino acids from cysteine to phenylalanine. The kept DNA is CDR3 alone, 42 bases in frame from the first base. For CDR1 and CDR2, the germline V gene lists SGDLS and YYNGEE. The donors were roughly 40 Caucasian individuals from Russia, aged about 6 to 100 years, who were systemically healthy. Each donor gave about 9.2 milliliters of peripheral blood, drawn into EDTA-treated Vacutainer tubes. Ficoll-Paque density-gradient centrifugation was used to isolate PBMCs, with at least 6 million per sample. Total RNA was extracted from PBMCs with Trizol reagent, with at least 6 micrograms obtained per sample. For every donor, flow cytometry on a PBMC aliquot measured the percentage of naive CD45RAhigh/CD27high T cells. This clonotype showed up just a few times. Its antigen is still unknown. No clone much larger than this one lies a single base away; base qualities are absent.

Sequenced input: blood. This sequence was found in a man older than 75 in good health. Here the chain combines TRBV9 and TRBJ1-2, with 11 bases matching TRBD1. The CDR3: CASSPGQGAVGYTF. The DNA sequence is as follows: TGTGCCAGCAGCCCCGGACAGGGGGCGGTTGGCTACACCTTC.